This T cell receptor beta chain was sequenced in a study of siplizumab effects on memory and regulatory T cells (dated by TCRdb to between 2018 and 2020). At the level of the whole study: The effect of the anti-CD2 antibody siplizumab on alloreactive T-cell subsets was examined in allogeneic mixed lymphocyte reactions constructed from human PBMCs. Beyond this particular receptor, the publication reports: About 80-96% of proliferating CD4+ or CD8+ clones could not be given a naive or memory phenotype. Sequences below about 10^-5 frequency were poorly captured, so only a minor fraction of alloreactive clones could be mapped to unstimulated subsets. The cumulative frequency of alloreactive sequences traceable to unstimulated CD4+ memory T cells was significantly reduced by siplizumab. Among mappable alloreactive CD4+ clones, the Treg-derived fraction averaged approximately 66% with siplizumab versus roughly 30% in control reactions. Whether proliferating Tregs from siplizumab cultures were suppressive was not functionally confirmed. Greater diversity appeared to be present in unstimulated naive T cells than in memory T cells, and a substantial contribution to the alloresponse seemed to be made by naive cells.

V is pared back by 5 bases and J by 0 bases, with 5 bases lying between the germline termini. Sequences SGHRS (CDR1) and YFSETQ (CDR2) are obtained from the germline V gene. Including the terminal cysteine and phenylalanine, the CDR3 comprises 13 residues. Just CDR3 DNA is preserved here, 39 bases in frame from base 1. Note on this clone: It lacks a known antigen. Qualities for individual bases were not recorded, and no much larger clone is one base off.

Library creation used the immunoSEQ multiplex PCR assay. About 9.9 x 10^4 TCR templates per sample were assayed by the deep sequencing platform. Genomic DNA extracted from sorted T cells was the material used for TCRbeta CDR3 sequencing. Under the source paper's analysis protocol: The R programming language was used for the clonal analysis of the TCRbeta CDR3 data. Unstimulated samples were compared with post-reaction CFSE-low samples to define alloreactive CD4+ and CD8+ clones. Regulatory or non-regulatory origin of alloreactive CD4+ clones was assigned by matching sequences to the sorted unstimulated Treg and non-Treg repertoires. This is the immuneACCESS table as TCRdb keeps it, with only in-frame sequences that have V and J called. A part of the clones is gone; compared with another copy, unresolved V genes explain less than half, and the rest is unexplained. That table furnishes V, J and clone size, whereas the DNA furnished D and trimming. The sample profile shows 70,000 to 95,000 clones; roughly 96% of them were found once. The ten largest clones capture under 0.04% of the sample.

Unstimulated CD4+ memory cells were also sequenced in three donor pairs, together with CD4+ naive, CD8+ TEMRA, CD8+ naive and CD8+ effector memory subsets. Sorted unstimulated T cells and proliferating T cells recovered from mixed lymphocyte reactions underwent TCRbeta CDR3 sequencing. Fresh whole blood from ten HLA-typed healthy donors was used as the source from which PBMCs were isolated. Rearrangement joined TRBV5-1 to TRBJ1-4; the D gene lacks a confident call. The specimen was naive CD4+ T cells sorted from blood. The cell subset or site label corresponds to: unstimulated naive T cells. This receptor was identified in a human donor in good health. The DNA sequence reads TGCGCCAGCAGAGTTGCAACTAATGAAAAACTGTTTTTT. It codes for CASRVATNEKLFF.